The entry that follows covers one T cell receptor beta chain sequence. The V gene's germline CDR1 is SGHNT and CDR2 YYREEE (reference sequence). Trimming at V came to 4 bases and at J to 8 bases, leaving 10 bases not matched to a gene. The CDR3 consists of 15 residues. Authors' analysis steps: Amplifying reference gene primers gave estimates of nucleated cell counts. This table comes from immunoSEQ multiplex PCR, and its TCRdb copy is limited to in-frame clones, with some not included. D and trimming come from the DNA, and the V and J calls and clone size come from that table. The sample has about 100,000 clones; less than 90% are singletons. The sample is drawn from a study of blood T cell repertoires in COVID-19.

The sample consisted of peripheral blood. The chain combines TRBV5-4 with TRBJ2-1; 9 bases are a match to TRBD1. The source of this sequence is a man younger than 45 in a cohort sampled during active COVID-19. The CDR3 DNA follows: TGTGCCAGCAGCAGACAGGGGGTTGTGTTGGATGAGCAGTTCTTC. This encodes CASSRQGVVLDEQFF.